Listed below are T cell receptor beta chains from one sample, sequenced in a study of blood T cell repertoires in COVID-19. TCRdb keeps only in-frame clones here, not all; method: immunoSEQ multiplex PCR. The table lists a few hundred thousand clones, over 80% of them singletons. The sample was PBMCs or T cells enriched from blood (not recorded which). These receptors came from a woman aged 50 to 60 who had recovered from COVID-19. Each CDR3 is given with its conserved first and last residue. A D gene is named only where the DNA matches it firmly. Expanded clones get a size class; other rows say once, few or many, or leave the size out.

>TRBV5-8|TRBD1|TRBJ1-4|-
TGTGCCAGCAGCATAACGGGACAGGGGGTGTCGACTAATGAAAAACTGTTTTTT
CASSITGQGVSTNEKLFF
>TRBV9|TRBD1|TRBJ1-1|-
TGTGCCAGCAGCGACGACAGGGACATGAACACTGAAGCTTTCTTT
CASSDDRDMNTEAFF
>TRBV3-1/TRBV3-2|-|TRBJ2-7|many
TGTGCCAGCAGCCAAGATGTGTCCAAGCAGTACTTC
CASSQDVSKQYF
>TRBV7-2|-|TRBJ1-2|-
TGTGCCAGCAGCTTAGGCCTCGGGGGGAGCTATGGCTACACCTTC
CASSLGLGGSYGYTF
>TRBV4-2|TRBD2|TRBJ2-7|-
TGTGCCAGCAGCCTCGCCGGGGGAGCGGCCTCAGCGGGGGAGCAGTACTTC
CASSLAGGAASAGEQYF
>TRBV6-5|-|TRBJ1-2|-
TGTGCCAGCAGTCGGACAGCCGACCCCTATGGCTACACCTTC
CASSRTADPYGYTF
>TRBV6-1|-|TRBJ2-7|-
TGTGCCAGCAGTGAATATTCCTACGAGCAGTACTTC
CASSEYSYEQYF
>TRBV6-2/TRBV6-3|TRBD2|TRBJ2-1|-
TGTGCCAGCAGTTACTCTGGGACTAGCGGAGGGGGCTACTACAATGAGCAGTTCTTC
CASSYSGTSGGGYYNEQFF
>TRBV18|TRBD1|TRBJ2-7|-
TGTGCCAGCTCACCACAACAGCCCCGACAGGGGGCCTACGAGCAGTACTTC
CASSPQQPRQGAYEQYF
>TRBV27|TRBD1|TRBJ1-5|-
TGTGCCAGCAGTCTCGGACAGGGCCCTAATCAGCCCCAGCATTTT
CASSLGQGPNQPQHF
>TRBV7-2|TRBD1|TRBJ1-3|-
TGTGCCAGCAGCACCACAGGGGGCCGTGGAAACACCATATATTTT
CASSTTGGRGNTIYF
>TRBV4-3|-|TRBJ1-1|-
TGCGCCAGCAGCCAAGATCCCCGGGATGTCGCTGAAGCTTTCTTT
CASSQDPRDVAEAFF
>TRBV14|-|TRBJ1-1|-
TGTGCCAGCAGCGGGTACCGCGGCACGGACACTGAAGCTTTCTTT
CASSGYRGTDTEAFF
>TRBV18|-|TRBJ2-6|-
TGTGCCAGCTCACCAGTTAGAGTTCTTACCTCTGGGGCCAACGTCCTGACTTTC
CASSPVRVLTSGANVLTF
>TRBV5-1|-|TRBJ2-7|few
TGCGCCAGCAGCTTGGAGTCTAGCTCCTACGAGCAGTACTTC
CASSLESSSYEQYF
>TRBV11-1|-|TRBJ1-1|-
TGTGCCAGCAGCCCTTTCGGTGAAGCTTTCTTT
CASSPFGEAFF
>TRBV13|TRBD1|TRBJ1-1|-
TGTGCCAGCGCGGACAGGGGGCGATCTGTGGACACTGAAGCTTTCTTT
CASADRGRSVDTEAFF
>TRBV7-3|-|TRBJ1-1|-
TGTGCCAGCAGCATATCAGGGAATTGGGGCACTGAAGCTTTCTTT
CASSISGNWGTEAFF